One and the same sample provided the 24 T cell receptor beta chains below, sequenced in a study of T cell repertoires in cytomegalovirus infection. TCRdb recomputed calls from the reads with MiXCR, one row per CDR3 protein. The table records 510,000 or so distinct CDR3 sequences, approximately 26% of them present only once. The specimen was PBMCs. The receptors were sampled from a human donor in good health (CMV status not recorded). Some clones in this sample may be carry-over from other donors' samples.

This chain links TRBV15 with TRBJ1-6; weak D call: TRBD1 (6 bases). Germline V gene lookup returns CDR1 LNHNV and CDR2 YYDKDF (reference sequence). This CDR3 is built from 15 residues. Trimming took off 4 bases at V and 7 bases at J, with 14 bases between the two ends. The CDR3 loop is CATSTTGGQNSPLHF. The CDR3 coding sequence is TGTGCCACCAGCACAACCGGGGGGCAGAATTCACCCCTCCACTTT.

This clonotype has more than one count but fewer than ten. This chain links TRBV12-3 or TRBV12-4 with TRBJ2-2; D is unclear. V shed 9 bases and J shed 7 bases, with 6 bases lying between them. There are 10 residues in the CDR3. CDR3 sequence reads: CASSSGELFF. For the CDR3, the DNA is TGTGCCAGTTCGAGCGGGGAGCTGTTTTTT.

The J gene is TRBJ1-4, the V gene TRBV25-1; 7 positions match TRBD1. CDR3 size: 14 residues. Germline V CDR1 and CDR2: MGHDK, SYGVNS. J was trimmed by 4 bases and V by 8 bases; bases with no gene match: 7. CDR3 bases: TGTGCCAGCGGACGAGGGGGCCTTAATGAAAAACTGTTTTTT. Protein product: CASGRGGLNEKLFF.

The sample holds one count of this clonotype. Its ends do not fully match the called genes, so a read error is possible. The chain has TRBV20-1 and TRBJ2-1; 7 nucleotides match TRBD2. Germline values: CDR1 DFQATT, CDR2 SNEGSKA (reference sequence). This CDR3 has 11 residues. The CDR3 region has the DNA TGCAGTGCGAGAGGAGCGGGATTGGAGTTCTTC. This gives the protein CSARGAGLEFF.

This sequence joins TRBV6-1 and TRBJ1-2; D gene ambiguous. CDR1 and CDR2 from the germline V gene are MNHNS and SASEGT. This CDR3 spans 13 amino acids. Trimming cost V 6 bases and J 4 bases, with 12 bases left between them. DNA of the CDR3: TGTGCCAGCAGAGGACCCCGAAGCTATGGCTACACCTTC. This codes for CASRGPRSYGYTF.

This clonotype was found many times. The rearrangement joins TRBV7-2 to TRBJ2-7, with D perhaps matching TRBD2 (5 bases). Trimming took off 1 base at V and 1 base at J, with 8 bases between the two ends. The CDR3 runs 14 residues. The germline V gene has CDR1 SGHTA and CDR2 FQGNSA. The CDR3, as DNA: TGTGCCAGCAGCTTAGGAGCGGAGTCCTACGAGCAGTACGTC. It yields the protein CASSLGAESYEQYV.

There are a few counts of this clonotype. The chain links TRBV6-6 to TRBJ2-1, with D possibly TRBD1 on 6 matching bases. The CDR3 contains 14 residues. Germline assignment: CDR1 MNHNY and CDR2 SVGAGI (reference sequence). V dropped 4 bases and J dropped 8 bases, with 15 bases sitting between them. The CDR3, as DNA: TGTGCCAGCAGTTTACAGGGTAAAGTCTATGAGCAGTTCTTC. Translation gives CASSLQGKVYEQFF.

This clonotype was seen many times. The chain is built from TRBV6-2 or TRBV6-3 and TRBJ1-1; TRBD1 agrees at 8 bases. From germline, CDR1 is MNHEY and CDR2 SVGEGT. The CDR3 is 14 residues long. The trim removed 6 bases at V and 2 bases at J, leaving 5 bases unmatched. CDR3 region: CASRHTGGNTEAFF. Written as DNA, the CDR3 is TGTGCCAGCAGACACACAGGGGGTAACACTGAAGCTTTCTTT.

The V gene is TRBV7-9, the J gene TRBJ2-1, with D possibly TRBD2 on 6 matching bases. V lost 0 bases to trimming and J lost 2 bases, with 8 bases between them. Germline V gene lookup returns CDR1 SEHNR and CDR2 FQNEAQ (reference sequence). CDR3 length: 15 residues. The CDR3 spells CASSLATSPYNEQFF. The DNA for the CDR3 is TGTGCCAGCAGCTTAGCCACTAGCCCCTACAATGAGCAGTTCTTC.

This clonotype was detected ten times or more. This chain joins TRBV4-2 and TRBJ1-1, with D possibly being TRBD1 (6 bases). V dropped 2 bases and J dropped 1 base, with 8 bases sitting between them. The germline V gene has CDR1 LGHNA and CDR2 YNFKEQ. The CDR3 spans 14 residues. Here the CDR3 DNA reads TGTGCCAGCAGCCAACTGACAGGGAACACTGAAGCTTTCTTT. This codes for CASSQLTGNTEAFF.

This clonotype appeared many times. The V and J genes are TRBV7-9 and TRBJ2-3; D ambiguous. V lost 6 bases to trimming and J lost 1 base, with 14 bases between them. This CDR3 region has 15 residues. Per germline, CDR1 SEHNR and CDR2 FQNEAQ (reference sequence). Written as DNA, the CDR3 is TGTGCCAGCAGAGCATCCGAGGCGGGCACAGATACGCAGTATTTT. It codes for CASRASEAGTDTQYF.

The chain uses TRBV7-9 and TRBJ2-1, with D possibly matching TRBD2 (7 bases). The germline V gene encodes CDR1 SEHNR and CDR2 FQNEAQ (reference sequence). V lost 5 bases and J 7 bases, leaving 15 bases between the germline ends. This CDR3 has 14 residues. For the CDR3, the DNA is TGTGCCAGCAGCCAAGGGGGGGCGTTTAATGAGCAGTTCTTC. As protein: CASSQGGAFNEQFF.

This clonotype has at least ten counts. This sequence joins TRBV7-4 and TRBJ2-6; D remains ambiguous. The CDR3 totals 17 residues. Trimming cost V 2 bases and J 2 bases, with 13 bases left between them. The germline V gene has CDR1 SGHVT and CDR2 SQSDAQ. This CDR3 reads CASSLSSHGPGANVLTF. CDR3 bases: TGTGCCAGCAGCTTAAGCTCCCATGGCCCTGGGGCCAACGTCCTGACTTTC.

This clonotype has a count of ten or more. The chain uses TRBV11-2 and TRBJ2-3; 12 nucleotides match TRBD2. CDR3 length equals 16 residues. The V gene's germline CDR1 is SGHAT and CDR2 FQNNGV. Trimming at V came to 5 bases and at J to 4 bases, leaving 7 bases not matched to a gene. This CDR3 reads CASSRLAGELADTQYF. CDR3 DNA: TGTGCCAGCAGCCGACTAGCGGGAGAGCTTGCAGATACGCAGTATTTT. The whole variable domain, remainder taken from reference TRBV11-2 and TRBJ2-3, is EAGVAQSPRYKIIEKRQSVAFWCNPISGHATLYWYQQILGQGPKLLIQFQNNGVVDDSQLPKDRFSAERLKGVDSTLKIQPAKLEDSAVYLCASSRLAGELADTQYFGPGTRLTVL.

This clonotype was seen many times. The chain combines TRBV7-8 with TRBJ2-7; 11 nucleotides agree with TRBD1. Germline lookup yields CDR1 SGHVS and CDR2 FQNEAQ. The CDR3 is 14 residues long. Losses at the gene ends were 5 bases for V and 7 bases for J; bases not matched to a gene: 7. This CDR3 is CASSPDRGLGEQYF. The CDR3 bases are TGTGCCAGCAGCCCGGACAGGGGGCTTGGGGAGCAGTACTTC.

This clonotype has ten or more counts. The chain couples TRBV4-3 to TRBJ1-3, with a tentative D call TRBD1 (5 bases). Germline values: CDR1 LGHNA, CDR2 YSLEER. This CDR3 is 18 amino acids long. The V end was cut by 0 bases, the J end by 0 bases, with 15 bases between. CDR3 bases: TGCGCCAGCAGCCAAGAACCTCCAGGGACCGTCTCTGGAAACACCATATATTTT. Its translation: CASSQEPPGTVSGNTIYF.

CDR3 residues: CATRSEGSYNEQFF. The CDR3 DNA sequence: TGTGCCACCAGGTCGGAGGGCTCCTACAATGAGCAGTTCTTC. The chain carries TRBV24-1 and TRBJ2-1, with D perhaps TRBD2 (6 bases). The CDR3 totals 14 residues. Trimming removed 7 bases from V and 0 bases from J, with 9 bases in between. From germline, CDR1 is KGHDR and CDR2 SFDVKD.

This clonotype was seen repeatedly, ten times or more. This chain links TRBV7-9 with TRBJ2-1; D uncertain. Germline V lookup: CDR1 SEHNR, CDR2 FQNEAQ (reference sequence). Trimming stripped 1 base from V and 5 bases from J, with 15 bases between. The CDR3 spans 16 residues. This CDR3 reads CASSLGQIARDNEQFF. In DNA form, the CDR3 reads TGTGCCAGCAGCTTAGGTCAAATTGCAAGAGACAATGAGCAGTTCTTC.

The chain couples TRBV12-3 or TRBV12-4 to TRBJ2-6; D ambiguous. The CDR3 spans 14 residues. Trimming stripped 5 bases from V and 4 bases from J, with 9 bases between. The chain's CDR3 is CASSGPTGANVLTF. DNA for the CDR3: TGTGCCAGCAGTGGCCCGACGGGGGCCAACGTCCTGACTTTC.

CDR3 loop: CASSPSKRSSYNEQFF. CDR3 bases: TGTGCCAGCAGCCCTAGCAAAAGGAGCTCCTACAATGAGCAGTTCTTC. The chain employs TRBV11-1 and TRBJ2-1; tentative D call: TRBD2 (5 bases). Germline CDR1 SGHAT, CDR2 FQDESV (reference sequence). The length of the CDR3 is 16 residues. V lost 5 bases and J lost 0, with 14 bases in between.

This clonotype was observed many times. The chain recombines TRBV7-2 with TRBJ2-5, with D possibly matching TRBD2 (5 bases). This CDR3 spans 14 amino acids. CDR1 SGHTA and CDR2 FQGNSA come from the germline V gene. V dropped 2 bases and J dropped 5 bases, with 12 bases sitting between them. CDR3 in amino acids: CASSLYSGRETQYF. The CDR3 DNA sequence: TGTGCCAGCAGCTTATATTCGGGAAGGGAGACCCAGTACTTC. Full variable domain (outside the CDR3, taken from reference TRBV7-2 and TRBJ2-5): GAGVSQSPSNKVTEKGKDVELRCDPISGHTALYWYRQSLGQGLEFLIYFQGNSAPDKSGLPSDRFSAERTGGSVSTLTIQRTQQEDSAVYLCASSLYSGRETQYFGPGTRLLVL.

The gene calls are TRBV11-3 and TRBJ1-1; D is uncertain. Germline CDR1 is SGHNT and CDR2 is YENEEA. The CDR3 has 16 residues. V lost 0 bases to trimming and J lost 3 bases, with 14 bases between them. This CDR3 is CASSLDPGRFYTEAFF. In DNA, the CDR3 is TGTGCCAGCAGCTTAGATCCCGGCAGGTTTTACACTGAAGCTTTCTTT.

The chain couples TRBV15 to TRBJ1-5; TRBD1 is a possible D gene (6 bases). The CDR3 is 14 residues long. V dropped 3 bases and J dropped 5 bases, with 11 bases sitting between them. Per germline, CDR1 LNHNV and CDR2 YYDKDF (reference sequence). The CDR3 DNA is TGTGCCACCAGCAGGAGGGGGGTCGATCAGCCCCAGCATTTT. Translated, it gives CATSRRGVDQPQHF.

This clonotype occurred many times. This rearrangement joins TRBV28 to TRBJ2-3; TRBD2 agrees at 9 bases. The CDR3 covers 16 residues. Trimming cost V 5 bases and J 1 base; bases outside gene matches: 7. Germline assignment: CDR1 MDHEN and CDR2 SYDVKM. CDR3 residues: CASSGTSFTRTDTQYF. As DNA, the CDR3 is TGTGCCAGCAGTGGGACTAGCTTCACTCGCACAGATACGCAGTATTTT.